What follows describes a single T cell receptor beta chain. Its antigen is not known. The germline V gene has CDR1 SGHRS and CDR2 YFSETQ. CDR3 length: 16 residues. V was pared by 4 bases and J by 0 bases, with 16 bases between. The source of the sample is a study of a mutant IDH1 vaccine in newly diagnosed glioma. Method: immunoSEQ multiplex PCR; TCRdb's copy keeps in-frame clones and lacks some. The sample consists of 45,000 to 55,000 clones, 70% to 85% of them appearing once. Time point defined: week 35, safety follow-up. Doses of 300 ug of mutant IDH1 20-mer peptide were given with topical imiquimod. In weeks 1, 3, 5, 7, 11, 15, 19 and 23, patients were immunized, eight times in all.

The material was PBMCs, obtained from a glioma patient whose treatment included an IDH1 peptide vaccine. The TCR originated in a man between 40 and 49 years old with glioma. The rearrangement uses TRBV5-1 and TRBJ1-1; D perhaps matches TRBD1 (5 bases). In DNA form, the CDR3 reads TGCGCCAGCAGCGAGGAATTCGGCAGGGTGAACACTGAAGCTTTCTTT. Amino acid sequence: CASSEEFGRVNTEAFF.